The T cell receptor (beta chain) described here comes from a study of blood T cells in healthy people across ages. The authors ran a second PCR of about 6 to 11 cycles using a sample-barcoded 5' primer and a J-beta primer mix. Each cDNA molecule, via a template-switch adaptor with 12 random nucleotides, was tagged. TCRdb passed the 5' RACE reads through MiXCR, listing each CDR3 protein once. The sample has about 1.8 million distinct CDR3 sequences, approximately 50% seen once. Peripheral blood from each donor was collected in a volume of about 9.9 milliliters. There are 14 residues in the CDR3. Germline V gene data show CDR1 as DFQATT and CDR2 as SNEGSKA (reference sequence). V gave up 6 bases and J gave up 10 bases, with 21 bases separating them.

The chain links TRBV20-1 to TRBJ1-4; weak D call: TRBD1 (6 bases). Sequenced input: blood. The source is a woman aged 40 to 50 in good health. In DNA form, the CDR3 reads TGCAGTGCCCGCCTTGGTCTAGGGGGTGGAAAACTGTTTTTT. As protein: CSARLGLGGGKLFF.